The 16 T cell receptor beta chains presented below share a single source sample, sequenced in a study of cytomegalovirus exposure and HLA in healthy donors (dated by TCRdb to 2015 to 2018). Preparation of the library involved the immunoSEQ multiplex PCR assay. For the multiplex PCR, a mixture combining 60 forward primers for TCR Vbeta segments and 13 reverse primers for TCR Jbeta segments was used. TCRdb holds this immuneACCESS table with in-frame rearrangements only. Some clones are missing; in checked studies, unresolved V genes explain under half, and the rest has no known cause. The sample yields 150,000 to 200,000 clones; around 67% were counted once. The ten largest clones add up to 4.5% of the sample. Sequences were obtained from PBMCs. The receptors were gathered from a woman younger than 35 in good health and CMV-seropositive.

This clone was detected only a few times. This rearrangement joins TRBV4-1 to TRBJ1-3; 7 bases fit TRBD1. From germline, CDR1 is MGHRA and CDR2 YSYEKL. This CDR3 is built from 13 residues. Losses at the gene ends were 8 bases for V and 0 bases for J; bases not matched to a gene: 1. This chain's CDR3 is CASGQVSGNTIYF. The CDR3 coding sequence is TGCGCCAGCGGACAGGTCTCTGGAAACACCATATATTTT.

The rearrangement uses TRBV5-1 and TRBJ1-4, with D possibly being TRBD1 (6 bases). Germline V gene lookup returns CDR1 SGHRS and CDR2 YFSETQ. CDR3 length: 13 amino acids. V was cut by 0 bases and J by 8 bases, with 8 bases left in between. CDR3 nucleotides: TGCGCCAGCAGCTTGGGGGGGCGCGAAAAACTGTTTTTT. Its translation: CASSLGGREKLFF.

V and J are TRBV10-3 and TRBJ2-2; TRBD2 aligns across 8 bases. After removal of 11 bases from V and 4 bases from J, the junction contained 9 bases not matched to a gene. The CDR3 has 14 amino acids. The germline CDR1 and CDR2 sequences are ENHRY and SYGVKD. The CDR3 spells CASGGLEVTGELFF. For the CDR3, the DNA is TGTGCCTCTGGGGGACTAGAGGTCACCGGGGAGCTGTTTTTT.

A few counts support this clone. The J gene is TRBJ2-3, the V gene TRBV6-5, with 7 bases that match TRBD1. CDR1 is MNHEY, CDR2 SVGAGI, per germline. Trimming removed 0 bases from V and 2 bases from J; junction bases left unmatched: 5. The CDR3 sequence is 16 residues long. CDR3 in DNA: TGTGCCAGCAGTTACTCCAGACAGGGTGACACAGATACGCAGTATTTT. This encodes CASSYSRQGDTDTQYF.

The sample holds a few counts of this clone. The rearrangement links TRBV6-1 to TRBJ2-1, with unresolved D. This CDR3 spans 15 amino acids. Per germline, CDR1 MNHNS and CDR2 SASEGT. Trimming stripped 2 bases from V and 1 base from J, with 9 bases between. As DNA, the CDR3 is TGTGCCAGCAGTGAACTTCGCGAGTCCTACAATGAGCAGTTCTTC. Its translation: CASSELRESYNEQFF.

This chain links TRBV18 with TRBJ1-4; 8 positions agree with TRBD1. The CDR3 totals 15 residues. V was clipped by 4 bases and J by 4 bases; unmatched bases: 5. Germline lookup yields CDR1 KGHSH and CDR2 LQKENI. The CDR3 DNA reads as TGTGCCAGCTCACGTGGACAGGGCGGTAATGAAAAACTGTTTTTT. This codes for CASSRGQGGNEKLFF.

This clone turned up a few times. This chain uses TRBV27 with TRBJ1-1; weak D call: TRBD1 (5 bases). V gave up 7 bases and J gave up 0 bases, with 18 bases separating them. The CDR3 covers 16 residues. Per germline, CDR1 MNHEY and CDR2 SMNVEV (reference sequence). The CDR3 protein is CASTRTPRALNTEAFF. For the CDR3, the DNA is TGTGCCAGCACCCGGACACCCAGGGCGTTGAACACTGAAGCTTTCTTT.

This rearrangement joins TRBV10-3 to TRBJ2-3; D might be TRBD2 (6 bases). This CDR3 comprises 16 residues. Germline CDR1 and CDR2: ENHRY and SYGVKD. With 4 bases removed from V and 0 bases from J, the gap between germline ends came to 14 bases. CDR3 region: CAISVEAGLSTDTQYF. CDR3 coding DNA: TGTGCCATCAGTGTGGAAGCGGGCCTTAGCACAGATACGCAGTATTTT.

This clone was observed a single time. This chain uses TRBV6-5 with TRBJ2-7; D possibly corresponds to TRBD1 (6 bases). This CDR3 has 12 residues. V lost 5 bases, J lost 6 bases, and 11 bases lay in between. The germline CDR1 and CDR2 sequences are MNHEY and SVGAGI. CDR3 sequence: CASSKETGEQYF. DNA for the CDR3: TGTGCCAGCAGTAAAGAGACAGGCGAGCAGTACTTC.

This clone has just a few counts. This chain uses TRBV5-5 with TRBJ2-3; D might be TRBD2 (7 bases). CDR1 and CDR2 (germline): SGHKS, YYEKEE (reference sequence). The germline V and J ends were trimmed by 3 bases and 2 bases, with 10 bases remaining between them. The CDR3 runs 14 residues. CDR3 nucleotides: TGTGCCAGCAGCTCGGGGGGCGTCACAGATACGCAGTATTTT. The encoded protein is CASSSGGVTDTQYF.

The chain has TRBV11-2 and TRBJ1-5; tentatively, D is TRBD1 (6 bases). Trimming removed 5 bases from V and 1 base from J, with 12 bases in between. CDR3 length: 15 amino acids. CDR1 SGHAT and CDR2 FQNNGV come from the germline V gene. DNA of the CDR3: TGTGCCAGCAGCGTTTACACAGGGAGCAATCAGCCCCAGCATTTT. Protein sequence: CASSVYTGSNQPQHF.

V and J are TRBV11-2 and TRBJ2-1; 11 nucleotides line up with TRBD2. Per the germline V gene, CDR1 is SGHAT and CDR2 is FQNNGV. The V and J ends lost 2 bases and 5 bases, in that order; junction bases with no gene match: 8. The CDR3 has 17 residues. The CDR3 loop reads CASSLTPGLADHNEQFF. The CDR3 coding sequence is TGTGCCAGCAGCTTAACCCCGGGACTAGCGGACCACAATGAGCAGTTCTTC.

This clone was counted a few times. The chain uses TRBV28 and TRBJ1-1; D not certain. Germline CDR1 reads MDHEN; CDR2 reads SYDVKM. Deletions cut 6 bases from V and 3 bases from J, with 8 bases between. The CDR3 is 12 amino acids. Here the CDR3 reads CASSRLDTEAFF. In nucleotides, the CDR3 is TGTGCCAGCAGCCGTCTCGACACTGAAGCTTTCTTT.

This clone has a single count. The chain recombines TRBV12-5 with TRBJ1-1; unclear D gene. V lost 2 bases, J lost 1 base, and 8 bases lay in between. The V gene's germline CDR1 is LGHNT and CDR2 FRNRAP. The CDR3 is 14 amino acids. The CDR3 sequence is CASGLNGPNTEAFF. In nucleotides, the CDR3 is TGTGCTAGTGGTTTGAATGGGCCGAACACTGAAGCTTTCTTT.

As DNA, the CDR3 is TGTGCCTGGAAGTTTGCGGGGGCGCGGTACACTGAAGCTTTCTTT. Its protein is CAWKFAGARYTEAFF. V and J are TRBV30 and TRBJ1-1, with a tentative D call TRBD1 (6 bases). Germline V gives CDR1 GTSNPN, CDR2 SVGIG (reference sequence). The CDR3 runs 15 residues. V was clipped by 4 bases and J by 3 bases, with 18 bases between them.

This chain joins TRBV20-1 and TRBJ2-7; D unresolved. This CDR3 region has 11 residues. The germline CDR1 and CDR2 sequences are DFQATT and SNEGSKA (reference sequence). Trimming removed 6 bases at V and 2 bases at J, with 8 bases between. CDR3 coding DNA: TGCAGTGCCGGGTTGGCCTACGAGCAGTACTTC. Protein: CSAGLAYEQYF.